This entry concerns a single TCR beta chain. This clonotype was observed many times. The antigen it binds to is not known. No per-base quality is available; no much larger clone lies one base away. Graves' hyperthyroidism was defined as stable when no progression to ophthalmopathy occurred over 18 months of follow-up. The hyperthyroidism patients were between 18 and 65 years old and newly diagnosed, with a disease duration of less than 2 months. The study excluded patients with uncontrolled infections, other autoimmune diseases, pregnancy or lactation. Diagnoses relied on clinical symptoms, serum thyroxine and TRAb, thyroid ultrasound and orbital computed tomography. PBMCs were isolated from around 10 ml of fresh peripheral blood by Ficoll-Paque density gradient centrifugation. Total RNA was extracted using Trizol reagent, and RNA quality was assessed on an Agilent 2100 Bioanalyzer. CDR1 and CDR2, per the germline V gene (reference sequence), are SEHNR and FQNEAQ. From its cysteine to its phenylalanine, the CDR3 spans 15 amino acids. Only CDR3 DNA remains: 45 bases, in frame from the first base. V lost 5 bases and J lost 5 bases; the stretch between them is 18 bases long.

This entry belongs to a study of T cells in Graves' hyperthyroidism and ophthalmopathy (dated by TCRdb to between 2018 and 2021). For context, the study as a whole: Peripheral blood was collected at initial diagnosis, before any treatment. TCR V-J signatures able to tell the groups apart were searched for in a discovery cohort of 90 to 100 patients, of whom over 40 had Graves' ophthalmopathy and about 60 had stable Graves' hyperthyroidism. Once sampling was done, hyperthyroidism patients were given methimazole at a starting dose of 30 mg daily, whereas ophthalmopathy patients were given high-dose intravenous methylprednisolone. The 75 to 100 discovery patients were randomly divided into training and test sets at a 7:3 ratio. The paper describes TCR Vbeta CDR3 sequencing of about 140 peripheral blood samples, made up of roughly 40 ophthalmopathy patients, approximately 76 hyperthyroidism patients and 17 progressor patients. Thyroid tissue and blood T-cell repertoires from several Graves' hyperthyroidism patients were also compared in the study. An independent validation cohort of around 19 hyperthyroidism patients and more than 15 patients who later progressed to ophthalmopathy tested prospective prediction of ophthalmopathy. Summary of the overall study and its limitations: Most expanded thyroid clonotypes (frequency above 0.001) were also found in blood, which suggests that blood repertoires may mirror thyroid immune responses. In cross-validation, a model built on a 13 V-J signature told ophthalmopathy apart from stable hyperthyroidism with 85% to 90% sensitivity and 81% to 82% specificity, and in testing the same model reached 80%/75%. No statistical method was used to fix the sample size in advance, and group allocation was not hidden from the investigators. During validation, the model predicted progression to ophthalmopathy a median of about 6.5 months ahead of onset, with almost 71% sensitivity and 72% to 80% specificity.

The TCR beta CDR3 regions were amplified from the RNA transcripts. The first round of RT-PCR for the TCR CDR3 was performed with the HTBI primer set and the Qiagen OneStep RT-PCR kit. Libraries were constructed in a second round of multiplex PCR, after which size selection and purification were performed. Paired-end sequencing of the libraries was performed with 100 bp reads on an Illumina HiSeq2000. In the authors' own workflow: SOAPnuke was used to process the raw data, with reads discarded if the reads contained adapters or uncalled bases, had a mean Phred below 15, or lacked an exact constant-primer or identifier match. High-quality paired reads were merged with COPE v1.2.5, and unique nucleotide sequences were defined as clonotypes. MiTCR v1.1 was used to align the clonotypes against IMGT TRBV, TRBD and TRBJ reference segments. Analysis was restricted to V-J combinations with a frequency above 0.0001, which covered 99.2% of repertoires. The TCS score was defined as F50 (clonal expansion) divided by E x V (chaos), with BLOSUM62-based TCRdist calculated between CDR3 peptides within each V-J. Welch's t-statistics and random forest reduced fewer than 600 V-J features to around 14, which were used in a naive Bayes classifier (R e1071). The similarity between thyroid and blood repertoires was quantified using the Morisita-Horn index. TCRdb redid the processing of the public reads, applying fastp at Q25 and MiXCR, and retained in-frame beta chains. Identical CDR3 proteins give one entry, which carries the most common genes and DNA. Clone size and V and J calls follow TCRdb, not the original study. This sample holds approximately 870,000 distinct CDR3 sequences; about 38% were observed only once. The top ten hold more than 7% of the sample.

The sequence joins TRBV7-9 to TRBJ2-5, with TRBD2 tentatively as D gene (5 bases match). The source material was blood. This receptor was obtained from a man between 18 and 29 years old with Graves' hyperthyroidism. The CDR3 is CASSVGRVGKETQYF. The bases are TGTGCCAGCAGCGTAGGGCGGGTCGGTAAGGAGACCCAGTACTTC.